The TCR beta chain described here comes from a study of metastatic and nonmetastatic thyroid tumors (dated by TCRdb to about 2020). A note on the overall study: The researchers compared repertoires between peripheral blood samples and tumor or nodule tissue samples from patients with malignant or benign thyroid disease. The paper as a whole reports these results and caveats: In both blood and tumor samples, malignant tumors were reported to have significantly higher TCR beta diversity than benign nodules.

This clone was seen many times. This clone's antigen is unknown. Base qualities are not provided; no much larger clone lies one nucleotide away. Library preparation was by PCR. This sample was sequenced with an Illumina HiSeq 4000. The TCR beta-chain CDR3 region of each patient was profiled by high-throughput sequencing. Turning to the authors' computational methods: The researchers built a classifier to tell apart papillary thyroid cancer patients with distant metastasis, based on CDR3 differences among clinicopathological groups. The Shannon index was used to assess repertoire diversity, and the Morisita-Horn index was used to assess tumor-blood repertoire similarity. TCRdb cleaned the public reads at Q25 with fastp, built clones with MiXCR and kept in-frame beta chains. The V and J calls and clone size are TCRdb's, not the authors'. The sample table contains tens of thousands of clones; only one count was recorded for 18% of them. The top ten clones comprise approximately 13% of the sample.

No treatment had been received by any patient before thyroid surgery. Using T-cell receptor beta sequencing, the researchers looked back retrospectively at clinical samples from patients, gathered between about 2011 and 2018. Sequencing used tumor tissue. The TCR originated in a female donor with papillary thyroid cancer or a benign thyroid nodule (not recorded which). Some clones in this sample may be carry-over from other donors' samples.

CDR3 protein: CSAKDRGYEQFF. The DNA is TGCAGTGCGAAGGACAGGGGTTATGAGCAGTTCTTC. Recombination joined TRBV20-1 with TRBJ2-1, with 9 bases aligning to TRBD1. The V end gives up 6 bases and the J end 8 bases, leaving 5 bases in the junction not matched to a gene. The CDR3, cysteine through phenylalanine, is 12 amino acids long. Left in the record is the CDR3 DNA by itself, 36 bases read in frame from the first base. The germline V gene (reference sequence) sets CDR1 to DFQATT and CDR2 to SNEGSKA.